A single sample is the source of the 5 T cell receptor beta chains below, sequenced in a study of regulatory T cells in long-lasting Graves disease (TCRdb year 2021). Library generation was performed with multiplex PCR. The reads were generated on an Illumina HiSeq 4000. iRepertoire HTBI primers and Arm-PCR amplification of CDR3 regions were used to construct TCR beta libraries. The public sequencing data were trimmed at Q25 with fastp and processed into clonotypes with MiXCR by TCRdb, which kept only in-frame beta chains. Here each entry gathers all rows of one CDR3 protein and keeps the most common genes and DNA. This sample comprises a few hundred thousand distinct CDR3 sequences, roughly 20% of them detected only once. The ten largest clones capture 12% of the sample. In light of the paper, this sample's time point label describes: newly diagnosed GD, antithyroid drugs for less than 3 months. For both TCR sequencing and RNA sequencing, RNA was extracted from PBMCs in TRIzol.

These data also formed part of another study, on T cells in Graves' hyperthyroidism and ophthalmopathy.

Sequencing used peripheral blood mononuclear cells (PBMCs), obtained at new diagnosis, from a patient treated with antithyroid drugs. Source of these receptors: a woman aged 25 to 45 with Graves disease. Donor details come from another sample of the same person, matched by shared clones.

This clonotype was counted many times. The chain is built from TRBV11-3 and TRBJ1-1; no clear D gene. Trimming shortened V by 4 bases and J by 4 bases, and 13 bases separated the two germline ends. Germline V lookup: CDR1 SGHNT, CDR2 YENEEA. The CDR3 loop spans 14 amino acids. The CDR3 loop reads CASSSVSGITEAFF. As DNA, the CDR3 is TGTGCCAGCAGCTCCGTGTCGGGGATCACTGAAGCTTTCTTT.

The genes are TRBV2 and TRBJ2-5, with 16 bases that match TRBD2. The CDR3 runs 15 residues. The ends lost 6 bases at V and 4 bases at J; junction bases unmatched: 2. Germline-derived CDR1 and CDR2 are SNHLY and FYNNEI. The CDR3 nucleotides read TGTGCCAGCAGCGGGACTAGCGGGGGGGTAGAGACCCAGTACTTC. This encodes CASSGTSGGVETQYF.

This clonotype showed up many times. The chain links TRBV13 to TRBJ2-4; 9 bases are shared with TRBD2. The V segment lost 4 bases and the J segment 4 bases; nucleotides outside the gene matches: 11. Germline V gene data show CDR1 as PRHDT and CDR2 as FYEKMQ (reference sequence). The CDR3 spans 17 residues. The CDR3 coding sequence is TGTGCCAGCAGCTCCCCGATAGCGGGGGCTAATAAAAACATTCAGTACTTC. Its protein product is CASSSPIAGANKNIQYF.

The sample holds many counts of this clonotype. V gene TRBV6-2 or TRBV6-3 combines with J gene TRBJ2-7; 9 nucleotides match TRBD1. CDR3 length: 15 amino acids. Trimming removed 7 bases from V and 7 bases from J; junction bases left unmatched: 14. Per the germline V gene, CDR1 is MNHEY and CDR2 is SVGEGT. Here the CDR3 reads CASTRPGQGVWEQYF. CDR3 nucleotide sequence: TGTGCCAGCACTCGACCGGGACAGGGAGTTTGGGAGCAGTACTTC.

This chain uses TRBV5-6 with TRBJ1-1; 11 nucleotides agree with TRBD1. Germline lookup yields CDR1 SGHDT and CDR2 YYEEEE. The CDR3 loop spans 12 amino acids. The junction had 2 bases not matched to a gene; V was cut back by 7 bases and J by 6 bases. This CDR3 reads CASGQGAAEAFF. The CDR3 DNA sequence: TGTGCCAGCGGACAGGGGGCGGCTGAAGCTTTCTTT. Full variable domain (rest looked up from reference TRBV5-6 and TRBJ1-1): DAGVTQSPTHLIKTRGQQVTLRCSPKSGHDTVSWYQQALGQGPQFIFQYYEEEERQRGNFPDRFSGHQFPNYSSELNVNALLLGDSALYLCASGQGAAEAFFGQGTRLTVV.